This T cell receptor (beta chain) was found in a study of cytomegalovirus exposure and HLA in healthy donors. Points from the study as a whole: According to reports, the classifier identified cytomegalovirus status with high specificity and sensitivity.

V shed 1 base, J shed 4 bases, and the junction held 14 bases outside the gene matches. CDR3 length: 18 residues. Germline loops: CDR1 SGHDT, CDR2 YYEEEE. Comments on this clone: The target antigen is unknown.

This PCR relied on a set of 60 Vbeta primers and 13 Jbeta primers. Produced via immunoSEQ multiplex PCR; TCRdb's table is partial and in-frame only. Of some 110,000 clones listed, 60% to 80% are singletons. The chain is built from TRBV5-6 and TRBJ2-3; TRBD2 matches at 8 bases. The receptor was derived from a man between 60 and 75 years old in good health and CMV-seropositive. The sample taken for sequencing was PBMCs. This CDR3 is CASSLRKLAASRSDTQYF. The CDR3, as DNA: TGTGCCAGCAGCTTGAGAAAACTAGCGGCCTCCAGGTCAGATACGCAGTATTTT.